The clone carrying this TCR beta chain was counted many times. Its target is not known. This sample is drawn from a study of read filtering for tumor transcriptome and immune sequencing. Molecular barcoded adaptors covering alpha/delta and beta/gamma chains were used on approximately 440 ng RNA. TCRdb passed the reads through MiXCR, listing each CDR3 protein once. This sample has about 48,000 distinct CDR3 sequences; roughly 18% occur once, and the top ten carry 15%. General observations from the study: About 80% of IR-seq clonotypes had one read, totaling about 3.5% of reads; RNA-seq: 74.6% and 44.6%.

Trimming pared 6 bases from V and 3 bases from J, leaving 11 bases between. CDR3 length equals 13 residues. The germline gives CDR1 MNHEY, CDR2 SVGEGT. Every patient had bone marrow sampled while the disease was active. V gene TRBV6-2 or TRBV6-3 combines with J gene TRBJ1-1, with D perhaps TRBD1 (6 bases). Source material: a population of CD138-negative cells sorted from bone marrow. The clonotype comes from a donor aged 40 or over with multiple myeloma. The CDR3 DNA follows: TGTGCCAGCAGACAGGGTTGGTACACTGAAGCTTTCTTT. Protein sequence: CASRQGWYTEAFF.